This TCR beta chain was found in a study of T-cell reconstitution after alpha-beta-depleted transplantation in children. The sample holds a few counts of this clonotype. The CDR3 covers 14 residues. Trimming removed 3 bases from V and 1 base from J, with 10 bases in between. Germline assignment: CDR1 SGHRS and CDR2 YFSETQ. Construction of the TCRbeta library involved unique molecular identifiers. TCRdb processed the PCR reads anew with MiXCR; each CDR3 protein has one entry. The sample holds just under 550,000 distinct CDR3 sequences; around 18% are singletons and the top ten take roughly 3.3%. The V call is TRBV5-1, the J call TRBJ1-1; D perhaps matches TRBD1 (6 bases). This sequence originates from a human donor who donated a stem cell graft to a child with acute lymphoblastic leukemia. The sequencing used PBMCs from the stem cell graft donor, collected from the stem cell graft. The CDR3 protein is CASSWLTGNTEAFF. In nucleotides, the CDR3 is TGCGCCAGCAGCTGGTTGACAGGGAACACTGAAGCTTTCTTT.